This TCR beta chain was obtained from a study of T cell repertoires in cytomegalovirus infection. Study background: It was the public TCR beta signatures that indicated both CMV infection and matching HLA type. Findings and limits, study-wide: HLA-C-restricted CMV clonotypes gave the most frequent clonotype in two of eight donors. Carriers of CMV and the relevant HLA type were discriminated by public TCR beta frequency.

CDR3 length equals 19 residues. Germline V gene sequence: CDR1 SGHVS, CDR2 FQNEAQ. Germline trimming cut 1 base from V and 8 bases from J; bases unmatched to any gene: 22. One entry per CDR3 protein results from TCRdb running MiXCR on the reads. The data hold about 160,000 distinct CDR3 sequences, with 17% observed a single time. Many counts were recorded for this clonotype. No antigen is known for it. The specimen was CD8+ T cells from PBMCs. The chain is built from TRBV7-8 and TRBJ1-1; TRBD1 matches at 7 bases. This receptor was identified in a human donor in good health (CMV status not recorded). Some clones in this sample may be carry-over from other donors' samples. The CDR3 sequence is CASSLVPSLQGTTEEEAFF. The CDR3 bases are TGTGCCAGCAGCTTAGTCCCTTCCTTACAGGGGACGACGGAAGAGGAAGCTTTCTTT.